The following is a TCR beta chain sequence with its context. TCRdb's table, derived via immunoSEQ multiplex PCR, lists solely in-frame clones and lacks some. The table has hundreds of thousands of clones, approximately 92% seen once. This entry comes from a study of Ad26.COV2.S vaccination and SARS-CoV-2 variants. Study-wide background: The trial was COV1001 and the donor's arm was Ad26.COV2.S.

This sample's treatment: around 19 received Ad26.COV2.S at low or high dose, single or two shots; five or six received placebo; per-sample allocation not given. The samples were gathered on day 63 after the first injection of vaccine or placebo. Source: peripheral blood, taken in a trial of Ad26.COV2.S vaccine versus placebo. The sequence was obtained from a person aged 18-65 years who received the Ad26.COV2.S COVID-19 vaccine or a placebo.

The CDR3 protein is CASSTSNSNQPQHF. As DNA, the CDR3 is TGTGCCAGTAGTACCTCGAATAGCAATCAGCCCCAGCATTTT. This chain connects TRBV19 to TRBJ1-5; D gene uncertain. The CDR3 totals 14 residues. Germline V gene lookup returns CDR1 LNHDA and CDR2 SQIVND (reference sequence). V lost 4 bases and J lost 0, with 7 bases in between.